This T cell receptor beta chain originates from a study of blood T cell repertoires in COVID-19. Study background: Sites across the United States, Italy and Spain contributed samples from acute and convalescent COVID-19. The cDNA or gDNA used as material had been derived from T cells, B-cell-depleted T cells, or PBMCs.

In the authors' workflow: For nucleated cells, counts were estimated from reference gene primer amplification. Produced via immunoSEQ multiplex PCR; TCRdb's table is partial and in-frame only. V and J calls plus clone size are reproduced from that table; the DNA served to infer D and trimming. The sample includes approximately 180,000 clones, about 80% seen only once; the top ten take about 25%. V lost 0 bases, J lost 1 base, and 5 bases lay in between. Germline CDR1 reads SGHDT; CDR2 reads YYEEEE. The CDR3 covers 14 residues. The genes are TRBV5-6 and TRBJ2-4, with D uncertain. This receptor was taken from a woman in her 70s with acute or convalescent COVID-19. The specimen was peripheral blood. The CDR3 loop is CASSLVVAKNIQYF. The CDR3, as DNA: TGTGCCAGCAGCTTGGTCGTGGCCAAAAACATTCAGTACTTC.